Listed below are T cell receptor beta chains from one sample, sequenced in a study of blood T cell repertoires in COVID-19. The protocol was immunoSEQ multiplex PCR, while the TCRdb copy is restricted to in-frame clones and leaves out a portion. The data show 350,000 to 450,000 clones, with approximately 90% seen just once and 1.2% to 1.5% held by the top ten. Sequencing input: PBMCs or T cells enriched from blood (not recorded which). These receptors originate from a woman under 30 who had been exposed to COVID-19. The CDR3 runs from the conserved cysteine through the conserved F or W. D genes are given only for firm matches. Expanded clones get a size class; other rows say once, few or many, or leave the size out.

d_call	clone_size	v_call	j_call	cdr3_aa	cdr3_nt
NA	NA	TRBV6-1	TRBJ2-7	CASSDSDEQYF	TGTGCCAGCAGTGATTCGGACGAGCAGTACTTC
NA	NA	TRBV11-2	TRBJ1-2	CASSPGVQSHTF	TGTGCCAGCAGCCCAGGGGTCCAATCCCACACCTTC
TRBD1	NA	TRBV7-9	TRBJ2-2	CASSSTGENTGELFF	TGTGCCAGCAGCTCGACAGGGGAGAACACCGGGGAGCTGTTTTTT
TRBD2	NA	TRBV5-4	TRBJ2-1	CASSRRESYNEQFF	TGTGCCAGCAGTCGGCGGGAGTCCTACAATGAGCAGTTCTTC
TRBD2	NA	TRBV5-5	TRBJ2-3	CASSWGRTSGRAADTQYF	TGTGCCAGCAGCTGGGGGAGGACTAGCGGGAGGGCCGCGGATACGCAGTATTTT
NA	NA	TRBV7-8	TRBJ1-5	CASSLQGEQPQHF	TGTGCCAGCAGCTTACAGGGTGAACAGCCCCAGCATTTT
TRBD1	NA	TRBV29-1	TRBJ1-5	CSVATTTGGADNQPQHF	TGCAGCGTTGCTACGACGACAGGGGGTGCTGACAATCAGCCCCAGCATTTT
NA	NA	TRBV11-3	TRBJ2-7	CASSLGGLEQYF	TGTGCCAGCAGCTTAGGAGGGCTCGAGCAGTACTTC
NA	few	TRBV12-3/TRBV12-4	TRBJ2-7	CASSFQYEQYF	TGTGCCAGCAGTTTCCAGTACGAGCAGTACTTC
NA	NA	TRBV7-8	TRBJ2-7	CASSVTGVSSYEQYF	TGTGCCAGCAGCGTCACCGGGGTGAGCTCCTACGAGCAGTACTTC
TRBD1	NA	TRBV7-2	TRBJ2-7	CASSMPGTGFHEQYF	TGTGCCAGCAGCATGCCAGGGACAGGGTTCCACGAGCAGTACTTC
NA	NA	TRBV28	TRBJ2-5	CASSSLVETQYF	TGTGCCAGCAGTTCCTTAGTGGAGACCCAGTACTTC
NA	NA	TRBV7-9	TRBJ1-1	CASSLTGSEAFF	TGTGCCAGCAGCTTAACGGGTTCTGAAGCTTTCTTT
TRBD1	NA	TRBV5-5	TRBJ1-4	CASSLDRGNEKLFF	TGTGCCAGCAGCTTGGACAGGGGAAATGAAAAACTGTTTTTT
NA	NA	TRBV5-1	TRBJ1-1	CASSWGDPPWGNTEAFF	TGCGCCAGCAGCTGGGGGGACCCTCCCTGGGGGAACACTGAAGCTTTCTTT
NA	NA	TRBV7-9	TRBJ1-4	CASSLVGVATNEKLFF	TGTGCCAGCAGCTTAGTAGGAGTTGCAACTAATGAAAAACTGTTTTTT
TRBD1	NA	TRBV7-2	TRBJ1-6	CASSLDRGSPLHF	TGTGCCAGCAGCTTAGACAGGGGTTCACCCCTCCACTTT
NA	NA	TRBV5-1	TRBJ1-2	CASSPLGEDGYTF	TGCGCCAGCAGCCCATTAGGAGAAGATGGCTACACCTTC
TRBD2	NA	TRBV28	TRBJ2-1	CATKPRAGGLFEQFF	TGTGCCACCAAACCCCGAGCGGGGGGGCTTTTTGAGCAGTTCTTC
NA	NA	TRBV20-1	TRBJ2-5	CSAEVGTQYF	TGCAGTGCTGAGGTCGGGACCCAGTACTTC
NA	NA	TRBV14	TRBJ1-3	CASSHDSPLAGAGNTIYF	TGTGCCAGCAGCCATGATTCCCCACTGGCGGGAGCTGGAAACACCATATATTTT
NA	NA	TRBV27	TRBJ2-1	CASSFQQGRSEQFF	TGTGCCAGCAGTTTCCAACAGGGGAGGAGTGAGCAGTTCTTC
NA	NA	TRBV4-2	TRBJ1-1	CASSPLGGIQTEAFF	TGTGCCAGCAGTCCCTTGGGGGGGATACAGACTGAAGCTTTCTTT
TRBD1	NA	TRBV7-3	TRBJ2-5	CASSQGQAETQYF	TGTGCCAGCAGTCAGGGACAGGCGGAGACCCAGTACTTC
NA	NA	TRBV6-1	TRBJ1-2	CASSERQVLGYTF	TGTGCCAGCAGTGAGAGACAGGTGCTTGGCTACACCTTC
TRBD1	NA	TRBV5-1	TRBJ1-6	CASSSEGQGNSPLHF	TGCGCCAGCAGCTCCGAGGGACAGGGGAATTCACCCCTCCACTTT